This is a list of T cell receptor beta chains from one sample in a study of human thymus T cells. Data came from immunoSEQ multiplex PCR; TCRdb stores just in-frame clones and leaves some out. This table has fewer than 85,000 clones, 85% to 95% appearing once. Sequenced: thymus tissue. Receptors were obtained from a girl under three years old with a congenital heart defect but otherwise immunologically healthy. CDR3s include the opening cysteine and the closing phenylalanine or tryptophan. D genes are given only for firm matches. Expanded clones are given a class, and other clones once, few, many or no size at all.

>NA|TRBV29-1|NA|TRBJ2-1
CSVDYRVSYNEQFF
TGCAGCGTTGATTACAGGGTCTCCTACAATGAGCAGTTCTTC
>NA|TRBV19|NA|TRBJ1-5
CASSIRSRGARSNQPQHF
TGTGCCAGTAGTATTCGGTCGAGAGGAGCCCGAAGCAATCAGCCCCAGCATTTT
>TRBD1|TRBV28|NA|TRBJ2-3
CATGTGQGTDTQYF
TGTGCCACTGGGACAGGGCAAGGGACAGATACGCAGTATTTT
>TRBD1|TRBV15|NA|TRBJ2-7
CATSREIRQGWPYEQYF
TGTGCCACCAGCAGAGAAATTCGACAGGGGTGGCCCTACGAGCAGTACTTC
>NA|TRBV5-6|NA|TRBJ2-7
CASIARRGGSHDEQYF
TGTGCCAGCATCGCTCGGAGGGGCGGGTCCCACGACGAGCAGTACTTC
>NA|TRBV19|NA|TRBJ2-1
CASSIVQGNNEQFF
TGTGCCAGTAGTATAGTTCAGGGGAACAATGAGCAGTTCTTC
>TRBD1|TRBV19|NA|TRBJ1-2
CASSIQAGGNYGYTF
TGTGCCAGTAGTATTCAGGCAGGGGGAAACTATGGCTACACCTTC
>TRBD1|TRBV11-3|NA|TRBJ1-3
CASSSGTDSGNTIYF
TGTGCCAGCAGCTCCGGGACAGACTCTGGAAACACCATATATTTT
>TRBD1|TRBV30|NA|TRBJ2-1
CAWRRGDRGRSEGFHEQFF
TGTGCCTGGAGGAGAGGGGACAGGGGGCGGTCAGAGGGGTTTCATGAGCAGTTCTTC
>NA|TRBV6-4|NA|TRBJ1-1
CASSGRGVDTEAFF
TGTGCCAGCAGTGGTAGGGGGGTGGACACTGAAGCTTTCTTT
>TRBD2|TRBV5-4|NA|TRBJ2-7
CASSLVGSGRAAYEQYF
TGTGCCAGCAGCTTGGTTGGTAGCGGGAGGGCCGCCTACGAGCAGTACTTC
>NA|TRBV19|NA|TRBJ1-1
CASSRFRGEGTEAFF
TGTGCCAGTAGTAGGTTCCGGGGTGAGGGGACTGAAGCTTTCTTT
>NA|TRBV7-7|NA|TRBJ2-3
CASSLRETDTQYF
TGTGCCAGCAGCTTACGGGAGACAGATACGCAGTATTTT
>NA|TRBV28|NA|TRBJ1-2
CASSPQGYGYTF
TGTGCCAGCAGCCCTCAGGGTTATGGCTACACCTTC
>NA|TRBV5-3|NA|TRBJ1-5
CARSHGQISNQPQHF
TGTGCCAGAAGCCACGGACAGATTAGCAATCAGCCCCAGCATTTT
>NA|TRBV6-1|NA|TRBJ1-4
CASSEQGSRVFGDEKLFF
TGTGCCAGCAGCGAACAGGGATCAAGAGTTTTTGGGGATGAAAAACTGTTTTTT
>NA|TRBV15|NA|TRBJ2-4
CATSRDLTGRTGIQYF
TGTGCCACCAGCAGAGATCTAACAGGGAGAACCGGCATTCAGTACTTC
>NA|TRBV7-2|NA|TRBJ2-1
CASSLVSLVSYNEQFF
TGTGCCAGCAGCTTAGTGTCTCTGGTCTCCTACAATGAGCAGTTCTTC
>TRBD2|TRBV2|NA|TRBJ2-3
CASSGLAGGQRVSDTQYF
TGTGCCAGCAGTGGACTAGCGGGAGGTCAACGAGTTTCAGATACGCAGTATTTT
>NA|TRBV12-5|NA|TRBJ2-5
CASGNSEGATYQETQYF
TGTGCTAGTGGGAACTCCGAAGGGGCCACGTACCAAGAGACCCAGTACTTC
>NA|TRBV5-6|NA|TRBJ2-7
CASSGRDEQYF
TGTGCCAGCAGCGGGCGGGACGAGCAGTACTTC
>NA|TRBV29-1|NA|TRBJ1-2
CSVTGGSYGYTF
TGCAGCGTGACGGGGGGGTCCTATGGCTACACCTTC
>NA|TRBV4-2|NA|TRBJ2-7
CASSQADTYYEQYF
TGTGCCAGCAGCCAAGCGGACACCTACTACGAGCAGTACTTC
>NA|TRBV28|NA|TRBJ2-1
CASSFKAVGGQFF
TGTGCCAGCAGTTTCAAAGCGGTTGGGGGGCAGTTCTTC
>NA|TRBV2|NA|TRBJ1-5
CASSELGRERYQRRNQPQHF
TGTGCCAGCAGTGAACTAGGTCGGGAACGGTATCAGCGTCGGAATCAGCCCCAGCATTTT
>TRBD2|TRBV11-3|NA|TRBJ2-3
CASSPLAEGDTQYF
TGTGCCAGCAGCCCGCTAGCGGAAGGAGATACGCAGTATTTT
>TRBD2|TRBV11-3|NA|TRBJ2-1
CASSLREGDEQFF
TGTGCCAGCAGCTTGCGGGAGGGTGATGAGCAGTTCTTC
>NA|TRBV15|once|TRBJ2-7
CATSREDTEQYF
TGTGCCACCAGCAGAGAGGACACCGAGCAGTACTTC
>NA|TRBV5-1|NA|TRBJ2-3
CASSKQSTDTQYF
TGCGCCAGCAGCAAACAGAGCACAGATACGCAGTATTTT
>NA|TRBV10-3|NA|TRBJ2-7
CAISALNRDPSYEQYF
TGTGCCATCAGTGCGTTAAACAGGGACCCCTCCTACGAGCAGTACTTC
>NA|TRBV28|NA|TRBJ2-2
CASSFARGDTGELFF
TGTGCCAGCAGTTTCGCCAGGGGAGACACCGGGGAGCTGTTTTTT
>NA|TRBV10-1|NA|TRBJ2-7
CASSEFRGGTTYEQYF
TGCGCCAGCAGTGAGTTCCGGGGCGGGACAACCTACGAGCAGTACTTC
>NA|TRBV25-1|NA|TRBJ2-1
CASSEGYDEQFF
TGTGCCAGCAGTGAAGGGTACGATGAGCAGTTCTTC
>NA|TRBV5-6|NA|TRBJ1-1
CASSPPHTALNTEAFF
TGTGCCAGCAGCCCCCCGCATACGGCCCTGAACACTGAAGCTTTCTTT
>NA|TRBV2|once|TRBJ2-1
CASKRTPGSYNEQFF
TGTGCCAGCAAAAGGACCCCGGGCTCCTACAATGAGCAGTTCTTC
>NA|TRBV28|few|TRBJ2-7
CASRQDRYNYEQYF
TGTGCCAGCAGACAGGACCGCTACAACTACGAGCAGTACTTC
>NA|TRBV5-5|NA|TRBJ2-4
CASSLGLKNIQYF
TGTGCCAGCAGTCTGGGATTGAAAAACATTCAGTACTTC
>NA|TRBV9|NA|TRBJ1-1
CASSVVKVGSNTEAFF
TGTGCCAGCAGCGTCGTTAAGGTAGGATCGAACACTGAAGCTTTCTTT
>NA|TRBV7-2|NA|TRBJ2-1
CASSLKLVTGQNNEQFF
TGTGCCAGCAGCTTAAAGTTGGTGACAGGACAAAACAATGAGCAGTTCTTC
>NA|TRBV12-5|once|TRBJ2-3
CASGLVPRFRDPSTDTQYF
TGTGCTAGTGGTTTGGTACCGAGATTTCGGGACCCTAGCACAGATACGCAGTATTTT
>NA|TRBV2|once|TRBJ2-7
CASWGDCPYEQYF
TGTGCCAGCTGGGGGGATTGTCCCTACGAGCAGTACTTC
>NA|TRBV11-2|NA|TRBJ1-1
CASSYHGEAPMNTEAFF
TGTGCCAGCAGCTACCACGGGGAGGCCCCTATGAACACTGAAGCTTTCTTT
>NA|TRBV7-2|NA|TRBJ2-7
CASSLLPLEQYF
TGTGCCAGCAGCTTACTGCCGCTCGAGCAGTACTTC
>NA|TRBV18|NA|TRBJ2-5
CASSLKEGETQYF
TGTGCCAGCTCGCTCAAGGAGGGAGAGACCCAGTACTTC
>TRBD1|TRBV27|NA|TRBJ1-2
CASSSSGGVRVGGYTF
TGTGCCAGCAGTTCCTCAGGGGGCGTGCGCGTGGGGGGCTACACCTTC
>NA|TRBV6-6|once|TRBJ1-4
CASRPSGGYGEKLFF
TGTGCCAGCAGACCCTCGGGAGGGTATGGCGAAAAACTGTTTTTT
>NA|TRBV11-2|NA|TRBJ1-1
CASSPGHPNTEAFF
TGTGCCAGCAGCCCAGGACACCCGAACACTGAAGCTTTCTTT
>TRBD2|TRBV5-1|NA|TRBJ2-5
CASSLDPVRRGEETQYF
TGCGCCAGCAGCTTGGATCCCGTTAGGCGGGGGGAAGAGACCCAGTACTTC
>NA|TRBV5-1|NA|TRBJ1-1
CASSLAGGVTEAFF
TGCGCCAGCAGCTTGGCGGGGGGCGTCACTGAAGCTTTCTTT
>NA|TRBV27|NA|TRBJ2-1
CASSSTASADNEQFF
TGTGCCAGCAGTTCGACGGCTAGCGCGGACAATGAGCAGTTCTTC
>TRBD1|TRBV28|once|TRBJ1-4
CASSPLGQGAANEKLFF
TGTGCCAGCAGTCCCTTGGGGCAGGGGGCGGCTAATGAAAAACTGTTTTTT
>NA|TRBV4-1|once|TRBJ1-1
CASSQVWEAGNTEAFF
TGCGCCAGCAGCCAAGTATGGGAAGCAGGGAACACTGAAGCTTTCTTT
>NA|TRBV28|NA|TRBJ2-7
CASSLSLPGHNGGEQYF
TGTGCCAGCAGTTTATCTCTACCGGGACACAACGGGGGCGAGCAGTACTTC
>NA|TRBV28|NA|TRBJ2-1
CASSLRRGAVGSYNEQFF
TGTGCCAGCAGTCTAAGGCGCGGGGCGGTTGGTTCCTACAATGAGCAGTTCTTC